The clone carrying this T cell receptor (beta chain) appeared a single time. RNA in amounts of roughly 0.5 to 1 ug was reverse transcribed with random hexamers. The CDR3 of TCR beta was amplified by immunoSEQ multiplex PCR across 54 Vbeta and 13 Jbeta. TCRdb reprocessed the immunoSEQ multiplex PCR reads with MiXCR, giving one entry per CDR3 protein. In the table there are some 300,000 distinct CDR3 sequences, around 83% of which are singletons. The study sequenced TCR beta in blood CD8+ and CD4+ T cells. TEMRA cells were enriched by FACS, and CD4+ and CD8+ T cells were negatively isolated. Trimming removed 3 bases at V and 7 bases at J, with 15 bases between. The CDR3 length is 15 residues. The germline CDR1 and CDR2 sequences are SGHTA and FQGTGA. This specimen comes from a study of CD8 T cells in Susac syndrome.

V usage is TRBV7-3 and J usage is TRBJ2-2, with D perhaps assigned TRBD1 or TRBD2 (5 bases each). The sample was CD8+ T cells from PBMCs. The receptor was derived from a human donor with multiple sclerosis. The CDR3 region has the DNA TGTGCCAGCAGCTTGGGGCCTAGCCGGGTCGGGGAGCTGTTTTTT. It encodes CASSLGPSRVGELFF.